One sample yielded the 14 T cell receptor beta chains listed below, sequenced in a study of cytomegalovirus exposure and HLA in healthy donors (dated 2017 in TCRdb). Library method: the immunoSEQ multiplex PCR assay. The multiplex PCR relied on a mix of 60 forward primers for TCR Vbeta segments and 13 reverse primers for TCR Jbeta segments. TCRdb provides this immuneACCESS table in a form limited to in-frame rearrangements. Some clones are lacking; in checked studies, under half of them reflect an unresolved V gene, and why the rest are absent is not known. The sample contains approximately 130,000 clones, around 77% of them found a single time. The ten largest clones capture 1% to 1.5% of the sample. The sequencing input was PBMCs. The source of these receptors is a man aged 50 to 60 in good health and CMV-seronegative.

CDR3 DNA: TGTGCCAGCAGCCCCGCCGGAGAGAACACTGAAGCTTTCTTT. Its protein product is CASSPAGENTEAFF. The chain is built from TRBV11-1 and TRBJ1-1; no firm D call. Trimming took off 5 bases at V and 1 base at J, with 11 bases between the two ends. The CDR3 runs to 14 residues. Germline CDR1 is SGHAT and CDR2 is FQDESV (reference sequence). Looking up the rest from reference TRBV11-1 and TRBJ1-1 gives the full variable domain: EAEVAQSPRYKITEKSQAVAFWCDPISGHATLYWYRQILGQGPELLVQFQDESVVDDSQLPKDRFSAERLKGVDSTLKIQPAELGDSAMYLCASSPAGENTEAFFGQGTRLTVV.

V is TRBV28 and J is TRBJ2-7; D may be TRBD2 (6 bases). Germline CDR1 is MDHEN and CDR2 is SYDVKM. V gave up 3 bases and J gave up 2 bases, with 11 bases separating them. The CDR3 loop spans 14 amino acids. Written as DNA, the CDR3 is TGTGCCAGCAGTTTTCAACTAGCCGCCTACGAGCAGTACTTC. Protein sequence: CASSFQLAAYEQYF.

The chain couples TRBV15 to TRBJ2-5; TRBD1 aligns across 9 bases. TRBJ2-7 explains the end of the DNA better; the J call may be wrong. This CDR3 contains 17 residues. Germline V gene sequence: CDR1 LNHNV, CDR2 YYDKDF (reference sequence). The CDR3 protein is CATSRSIKGQGSYEQYF. The CDR3 DNA reads TGTGCCACCAGCAGATCCATCAAGGGACAGGGTTCCTACGAGCAGTACTTC.

This clone was detected only a few times. The chain joins TRBV7-9 to TRBJ1-4; 8 bases are a match to TRBD1. The CDR3 covers 14 residues. V lost 5 bases and J lost 8; bases outside the gene matches: 7. Germline V lookup: CDR1 SEHNR, CDR2 FQNEAQ (reference sequence). The CDR3: CASSAGGAGEKLFF. The CDR3 nucleotides are TGTGCCAGCAGCGCAGGGGGCGCGGGGGAAAAACTGTTTTTT.

The chain recombines TRBV2 with TRBJ1-1; D might be TRBD1 (5 bases). Deletions cut 2 bases from V and 4 bases from J, with 14 bases between. Germline V gene lookup returns CDR1 SNHLY and CDR2 FYNNEI. The CDR3 is 15 residues long. As DNA, the CDR3 is TGTGCCAGCAGTGAATATGGGGCATTCGGCACTGAAGCTTTCTTT. Its translation is CASSEYGAFGTEAFF.

V and J are TRBV11-2 and TRBJ2-1; a weak D match, TRBD2 (6 bases). The CDR3 is 15 residues long. V was cut by 5 bases and J by 1 base, with 12 bases left in between. Germline V gives CDR1 SGHAT, CDR2 FQNNGV. The DNA of the CDR3 is TGTGCCAGCAGCCCCCGGGACTTATCCTACAATGAGCAGTTCTTC. Translating gives CASSPRDLSYNEQFF.

CDR3 DNA: TGTGCCAGCAGTTTAAAACCCGGGACAGGGGCCGAGCAGTACTTC. Translating it yields CASSLKPGTGAEQYF. V and J are TRBV27 and TRBJ2-7; TRBD1 agrees at 10 bases. In germline, CDR1 is MNHEY, CDR2 SMNVEV (reference sequence). CDR3 size: 15 residues. Trimming removed 2 bases from V and 6 bases from J; junction bases left unmatched: 7.

The chain joins TRBV7-2 to TRBJ2-3, with a tentative D call TRBD2 (6 bases). V shed 3 bases and J shed 6 bases, with 13 bases lying between them. CDR3 size: 14 residues. CDR1 SGHTA and CDR2 FQGNSA come from the germline V gene. For the CDR3, the DNA is TGTGCCAGCAGCTTCGGGACTCTAACCGATACGCAGTATTTT. Translated, it gives CASSFGTLTDTQYF. Complete variable domain (other parts from reference TRBV7-2 and TRBJ2-3): GAGVSQSPSNKVTEKGKDVELRCDPISGHTALYWYRQSLGQGLEFLIYFQGNSAPDKSGLPSDRFSAERTGGSVSTLTIQRTQQEDSAVYLCASSFGTLTDTQYFGPGTRLTVL.

This clone was detected a few times. The V call is TRBV28, the J call TRBJ2-7, with 9 bases matching TRBD2. Germline V CDR1 and CDR2: MDHEN, SYDVKM. The length of the CDR3 is 16 residues. V shed 2 bases, J shed 4 bases, and the junction held 9 bases outside the gene matches. The CDR3 sequence is CASSLGGRAPFYEQYF. The CDR3 region has the DNA TGTGCCAGCAGTTTAGGCGGGAGGGCACCCTTTTACGAGCAGTACTTC. Together with reference TRBV28 and TRBJ2-7, the CDR3 gives the full variable domain: DVKVTQSSRYLVKRTGEKVFLECVQDMDHENMFWYRQDPGLGLRLIYFSYDVKMKEKGDIPEGYSVSREKKERFSLILESASTNQTSMYLCASSLGGRAPFYEQYFGPGTRLTVT.

The sample holds a few counts of this clone. The chain links TRBV5-4 to TRBJ2-3; weak D call: TRBD2 (6 bases). With 3 bases removed from V and 3 bases from J, the gap between germline ends came to 11 bases. Germline V lookup: CDR1 SGHNT, CDR2 YYREEE (reference sequence). The CDR3 length is 14 residues. The CDR3 sequence: CASSSLASTDTQYF. The CDR3, as DNA: TGTGCCAGCAGCTCGCTAGCGTCTACAGATACGCAGTATTTT. The full variable domain, with the rest looked up from reference TRBV5-4 and TRBJ2-3, is ETGVTQSPTHLIKTRGQQVTLRCSSQSGHNTVSWYQQALGQGPQFIFQYYREEENGRGNFPPRFSGLQFPNYSSELNVNALELDDSALYLCASSSLASTDTQYFGPGTRLTVL.

The rearrangement joins TRBV10-1 to TRBJ2-7, with 7 bases lining up with TRBD2. This CDR3 spans 13 amino acids. The germline V gene has CDR1 WNHNN and CDR2 SYGVQD (reference sequence). With V trimmed by 3 bases and J by 9 bases, 8 bases remained unmatched. The CDR3 here is CASSDGGTRGQYF. Here the CDR3 DNA reads TGCGCCAGCAGTGACGGGGGGACTCGAGGGCAGTACTTC.

The chain uses TRBV4-3 and TRBJ1-1; TRBD1 is a possible D gene (6 bases). Germline V gives CDR1 LGHNA, CDR2 YSLEER. The germline V and J ends were trimmed by 6 bases and 5 bases, with 16 bases remaining between them. The CDR3 extends over 14 amino acids. CDR3 protein: CASSAGAGWTEAFF. The CDR3, as DNA: TGCGCCAGCAGTGCAGGGGCTGGGTGGACTGAAGCTTTCTTT.

This chain uses TRBV30 with TRBJ2-3; TRBD2 is a possible D gene (5 bases). CDR3 length equals 18 residues. V lost 2 bases and J 0 bases, leaving 21 bases between the germline ends. Germline V lookup: CDR1 GTSNPN, CDR2 SVGIG (reference sequence). The CDR3 is CAWSLPQRKEPSTDTQYF. The DNA for the CDR3 is TGTGCCTGGAGTCTCCCACAGCGGAAGGAGCCTAGCACAGATACGCAGTATTTT.

This clone counts as medium-sized. CDR3 DNA sequence: TGCGCCAGCAGTGCCCGGACAGGGGGCACGCAGTATTTT. This sequence encodes CASSARTGGTQYF. The chain recombines TRBV10-1 with TRBJ2-3; 11 positions agree with TRBD1. V shed 4 bases, J shed 9 bases, and the junction held 3 bases outside the gene matches. This CDR3 has 13 amino acids. The germline V gene has CDR1 WNHNN and CDR2 SYGVQD (reference sequence).